In this sample, the clone carrying this TCR beta chain turned up a few times. The CDR3 sequence is 17 residues long. The trim removed 0 bases at V and 0 bases at J, leaving 4 bases unmatched. Germline V lookup: CDR1 SGHRS, CDR2 YFSETQ. Source study methods: Amplifying reference gene primers gave estimates of nucleated cell counts. The repertoire was sequenced with immunoSEQ multiplex PCR; TCRdb's copy has only in-frame clones and lacks some. V, J and clone size reflect that table, while D and trimming were determined from the DNA. Of under 350,000 clones detected, 80% to 90% appear once; the ten largest clones hold about 4.2%. The data stem from a study of blood T cell repertoires in COVID-19. Study-wide background: T cells, B-cell-depleted T cells, or PBMCs supplied cDNA or gDNA.

Sequencing used PBMCs or T cells enriched from blood (not recorded which). This chain uses TRBV5-1 with TRBJ1-1; 11 bases are shared with TRBD1. This TCR was sampled from a middle-aged woman with acute COVID-19. In nucleotides, the CDR3 is TGCGCCAGCAGCTTGGCTGGGACAGGGGGAATGAACACTGAAGCTTTCTTT. Translation gives CASSLAGTGGMNTEAFF.